The 9 T cell receptor beta chains in this list originate from one sample, sequenced in a study of blood T cell repertoires in COVID-19. Only in-frame clones appear in the TCRdb table, and some are missing; sequencing was by immunoSEQ multiplex PCR. The sample holds roughly 100,000 clones, more than 65% seen once. The specimen was peripheral blood. The receptors here all came from a woman aged 80 or over with active or convalescent COVID-19.

The genes are TRBV19 and TRBJ2-1; a weak D match, TRBD1 (6 bases). The CDR3 totals 15 residues. From germline, CDR1 is LNHDA and CDR2 SQIVND (reference sequence). V lost 1 base and J lost 2, with 9 bases in between. In DNA form, the CDR3 reads TGTGCCAGTAGTATAGGTTGGACAGCCTACAATGAGCAGTTCTTC. This gives the protein CASSIGWTAYNEQFF.

The V call is TRBV6-5, the J call TRBJ1-5; the match to TRBD1 covers 9 bases. Per germline, CDR1 MNHEY and CDR2 SVGAGI. The CDR3 consists of 14 residues. V shed 6 bases and J 4 bases; nucleotides not matched to a gene: 4. The CDR3 region has the DNA TGTGCCAGCAGCCGGGACAGGGAGAATCAGCCCCAGCATTTT. Its protein is CASSRDRENQPQHF.

This clone was observed a handful of times. This rearrangement joins TRBV6-1 to TRBJ1-5; possible D gene TRBD1, 5 bases. Germline CDR1 reads MNHNS; CDR2 reads SASEGT. CDR3 length: 17 residues. Trimming stripped 0 bases from V and 3 bases from J, with 15 bases between. CDR3 nucleotide sequence: TGTGCCAGCAGTGAAGCGGGGGGATGGGGTTCCAATCAGCCCCAGCATTTT. Its protein product is CASSEAGGWGSNQPQHF.

The table lists this clone with a count of one. This chain joins TRBV27 and TRBJ1-2; the D is unclear. Germline V gene lookup returns CDR1 MNHEY and CDR2 SMNVEV (reference sequence). V shed 3 bases and J shed 8 bases, with 16 bases lying between them. There are 14 residues in the CDR3. CDR3 bases: TGTGCCAGCAGTTTTAGGGAAGGGAGCTTAGGCTACACCTTC. It codes for CASSFREGSLGYTF.

This clone is a singleton in its sample. The V gene is TRBV19, the J gene TRBJ2-6; 12 bases are a match to TRBD1. The CDR3 has 15 residues. Per the germline V gene, CDR1 is LNHDA and CDR2 is SQIVND (reference sequence). J gave up 4 bases and V 8 bases, and 3 bases lay outside the gene matches. CDR3 sequence reads: CASGDRGLGANVLTF. The CDR3 DNA is TGTGCCAGTGGGGACAGGGGGCTAGGGGCCAACGTCCTGACTTTC.

J is TRBJ1-5 and V is TRBV19, with 8 bases that match TRBD1. J gave up 9 bases and V 3 bases, and 10 bases lay outside the gene matches. CDR1 LNHDA and CDR2 SQIVND come from the germline V gene (reference sequence). This CDR3 spans 15 amino acids. This CDR3 reads CASSIGAGGGGPQHF. CDR3 DNA: TGTGCCAGTAGTATCGGGGCAGGGGGCGGCGGGCCCCAGCATTTT.

The chain joins TRBV2 to TRBJ1-2, with D possibly matching TRBD1 (6 bases). The germline V gene has CDR1 SNHLY and CDR2 FYNNEI. The CDR3 has 14 amino acids. Trimming stripped 4 bases from V and 6 bases from J, with 15 bases between. CDR3: CASSVRQDRDGYTF. The CDR3, as DNA: TGTGCCAGCAGTGTGCGGCAGGACAGAGATGGCTACACCTTC.

The chain joins TRBV28 to TRBJ1-1, with D unclear. There are 13 residues in the CDR3. V lost 2 bases and J lost 2, with 6 bases in between. The germline V gene has CDR1 MDHEN and CDR2 SYDVKM. The CDR3 bases are TGTGCCAGCAGTTTAGTCCAAAACACTGAAGCTTTCTTT. It codes for CASSLVQNTEAFF.

This chain joins TRBV7-2 and TRBJ1-2; the D is unclear. Trimming cost V 0 bases and J 6 bases, with 11 bases left between them. The germline gives CDR1 SGHTA, CDR2 FQGNSA. The CDR3 loop spans 14 amino acids. The CDR3 spells CASSLALQSDGYTF. The CDR3 coding sequence is TGTGCCAGCAGCTTAGCGCTGCAGTCAGATGGCTACACCTTC.